The next 17 T cell receptor beta chains were all read from a single sample in a study of blood T cell repertoires in COVID-19. The repertoire was sequenced with immunoSEQ multiplex PCR; TCRdb's copy has only in-frame clones and lacks some. This table holds 250,000 to 350,000 clones, 80% to 90% found once. Sequenced material: PBMCs or T cells enriched from blood (not recorded which). The receptors originated from a woman in her 30s who had recovered from COVID-19.

This chain links TRBV7-9 with TRBJ2-2; TRBD1 is a possible D gene (6 bases). Trimming left V 6 bases short and J 0 bases short, with 8 bases between. CDR1 and CDR2 from the germline V gene are SEHNR and FQNEAQ (reference sequence). The CDR3 is 14 residues long. The CDR3 spells CASRDSANTGELFF. CDR3 bases: TGTGCCAGCAGGGACAGCGCGAACACCGGGGAGCTGTTTTTT.

This sequence joins TRBV9 and TRBJ2-1; maybe TRBD1 (6 bases). V was pared by 0 bases and J by 2 bases, with 9 bases between. The length of the CDR3 is 15 residues. The germline V gene encodes CDR1 SGDLS and CDR2 YYNGEE. The CDR3 region has the DNA TGTGCCAGCAGCGTAGGGCCAGGGGCCTACAATGAGCAGTTCTTC. Its translation is CASSVGPGAYNEQFF.

The rearrangement joins TRBV6-8 to TRBJ2-1; 11 positions agree with TRBD1. V shed 4 bases, J shed 1 base, and the junction held 9 bases outside the gene matches. This CDR3 has 18 residues. CDR1 and CDR2 (germline): MNHGY, SAAAGT. The CDR3 is CASSSGQGVMGSYNEQFF. The DNA for the CDR3 is TGTGCCAGCAGTTCGGGACAGGGGGTTATGGGGTCCTACAATGAGCAGTTCTTC.

The chain carries TRBV7-8 and TRBJ1-2, with a possible D match to TRBD1 (6 bases). Germline V gene lookup returns CDR1 SGHVS and CDR2 FQNEAQ. The CDR3 totals 14 residues. Trimming took off 6 bases at V and 6 bases at J, with 17 bases between the two ends. The CDR3 region has the DNA TGTGCCAGCAGTTACAGGGCCTCAGGGGATGGCTACACCTTC. Protein: CASSYRASGDGYTF.

J is TRBJ1-3 and V is TRBV4-2; D unclear. Germline V CDR1 and CDR2: LGHNA, YNFKEQ. The CDR3 covers 17 residues. Trimming took off 1 base at V and 6 bases at J, with 19 bases between the two ends. The CDR3 DNA reads as TGTGCCAGCAGCCAAGCCGGGTGGATCCGTGGAGAAAACACCATATATTTT. Its protein is CASSQAGWIRGENTIYF.

This clone was detected a few times. The chain uses TRBV28 and TRBJ1-2; unclear D gene. This CDR3 contains 15 residues. Trimming left V 2 bases short and J 6 bases short, with 16 bases between. Germline lookup yields CDR1 MDHEN and CDR2 SYDVKM. This CDR3 reads CASSLPELVGDGYTF. The CDR3 region has the DNA TGTGCCAGCAGTTTACCCGAGCTCGTGGGAGATGGCTACACCTTC.

The J gene is TRBJ2-5, the V gene TRBV9, with 9 bases matching TRBD1. The V gene end was trimmed by 4 bases and the J gene end by 4 bases; junction bases not matched to a gene: 11. The CDR3 covers 16 residues. Germline V gene data show CDR1 as SGDLS and CDR2 as YYNGEE. CDR3 DNA: TGTGCCAGCAGCACCGCCGGGACAGGGTGGGGAGAGACCCAGTACTTC. It specifies CASSTAGTGWGETQYF.

The chain combines TRBV5-6 with TRBJ2-7; 8 bases map to TRBD1. The CDR3 has 12 residues. In germline, CDR1 is SGHDT, CDR2 YYEEEE. The V gene end was trimmed by 4 bases and the J gene end by 6 bases; junction bases not matched to a gene: 3. The CDR3 protein is CASSMDRAEQYF. The CDR3 region has the DNA TGTGCCAGCAGCATGGACAGGGCCGAGCAGTACTTC. Looking up the rest from reference TRBV5-6 and TRBJ2-7 gives the full variable domain: DAGVTQSPTHLIKTRGQQVTLRCSPKSGHDTVSWYQQALGQGPQFIFQYYEEEERQRGNFPDRFSGHQFPNYSSELNVNALLLGDSALYLCASSMDRAEQYFGPGTRLTVT.

The chain uses TRBV7-2 and TRBJ2-7; TRBD1 matches at 8 bases. The CDR3 spans 13 residues. Germline CDR1 and CDR2: SGHTA and FQGNSA. The V segment lost 3 bases and the J segment 8 bases; nucleotides outside the gene matches: 6. CDR3 sequence (DNA): TGTGCCAGCAGCTTCAGAGGACAGGGCCAGCAGTACTTC. Translating it yields CASSFRGQGQQYF. The variable domain in full, with the rest retrieved from reference TRBV7-2 and TRBJ2-7, is GAGVSQSPSNKVTEKGKDVELRCDPISGHTALYWYRQSLGQGLEFLIYFQGNSAPDKSGLPSDRFSAERTGGSVSTLTIQRTQQEDSAVYLCASSFRGQGQQYFGPGTRLTVT.

The genes are TRBV10-1 and TRBJ2-1; TRBD1 might be the D (5 bases). V lost 3 bases to trimming and J lost 0 bases, with 12 bases between them. This CDR3 is 16 amino acids long. Germline CDR1 and CDR2: WNHNN and SYGVQD (reference sequence). In DNA, the CDR3 is TGCGCCAGCAGTGAATCTAGGGGTAGCTCCTACAATGAGCAGTTCTTC. Translation gives CASSESRGSSYNEQFF.

This sequence joins TRBV7-9 and TRBJ2-6; tentatively, D is TRBD2 (6 bases). Per germline, CDR1 SEHNR and CDR2 FQNEAQ (reference sequence). V lost 2 bases to trimming and J lost 0 bases, with 14 bases between them. CDR3 length equals 18 residues. This chain's CDR3 is CASSLRGWGDSGANVLTF. The CDR3 bases are TGTGCCAGCAGCTTAAGGGGTTGGGGGGACTCTGGGGCCAACGTCCTGACTTTC.

The chain is built from TRBV27 and TRBJ2-1; 7 bases fit TRBD2. This CDR3 spans 12 amino acids. The V gene's germline CDR1 is MNHEY and CDR2 SMNVEV (reference sequence). J gave up 10 bases and V 5 bases, and 5 bases lay outside the gene matches. CDR3 bases: TGTGCCAGCAGTCCCACTAGCGCCGAGCAGTTCTTC. This gives the protein CASSPTSAEQFF.

The chain joins TRBV18 to TRBJ2-2; 8 bases fit TRBD1. From germline, CDR1 is KGHSH and CDR2 LQKENI. This CDR3 is built from 13 residues. Germline trimming cut 11 bases from V and 4 bases from J; bases unmatched to any gene: 6. The CDR3 loop is CAGRQGSTGELFF. The DNA for the CDR3 is TGTGCCGGAAGACAGGGGTCCACCGGGGAGCTGTTTTTT.

V is TRBV9 and J is TRBJ2-5, with TRBD2 matching over 8 bases. V dropped 3 bases and J dropped 5; count of bases not matched to a gene: 6. CDR1 and CDR2 from the germline V gene are SGDLS and YYNGEE. This CDR3 is built from 14 residues. CDR3 in DNA: TGTGCCAGCAGCGAGACGGGGGGGCTGGAGACCCAGTACTTC. It encodes CASSETGGLETQYF. The full variable domain, its missing parts supplied by reference TRBV9 and TRBJ2-5, is DSGVTQTPKHLITATGQRVTLRCSPRSGDLSVYWYQQSLDQGLQFLIQYYNGEERAKGNILERFSAQQFPDLHSELNLSSLELGDSALYFCASSETGGLETQYFGPGTRLLVL.

This clone appeared a single time. The chain joins TRBV10-2 to TRBJ2-7, with TRBD1 matching over 7 bases. The CDR3 contains 16 residues. The germline V gene encodes CDR1 WSHSY and CDR2 SAAADI. J gave up 4 bases and V 3 bases, and 12 bases lay outside the gene matches. Here the CDR3 reads CASSDPHETGKYEQYF. The CDR3 DNA sequence: TGCGCCAGCAGTGATCCCCACGAGACAGGGAAGTACGAGCAGTACTTC.

This clone was observed a single time. The CDR3 reads CASRRTGREGNQPQHF. CDR3 bases: TGTGCCAGCAGGAGAACAGGGCGAGAGGGCAATCAGCCCCAGCATTTT. This chain connects TRBV28 to TRBJ1-5, with D tentatively TRBD1 (6 bases). CDR3 length: 16 amino acids. The germline CDR1 and CDR2 sequences are MDHEN and SYDVKM. V lost 6 bases and J lost 2, with 17 bases in between.

This clone turned up a few times. The chain links TRBV7-8 to TRBJ1-2, with D possibly being TRBD1 (5 bases). CDR3 length: 17 residues. Deletions cut 1 base from V and 10 bases from J, with 25 bases between. Germline CDR1 SGHVS, CDR2 FQNEAQ. The CDR3 reads CASSLELGQQSLRVYTF. In DNA, the CDR3 is TGTGCCAGCAGCTTAGAACTTGGACAACAGTCCCTTAGGGTCTACACCTTC.